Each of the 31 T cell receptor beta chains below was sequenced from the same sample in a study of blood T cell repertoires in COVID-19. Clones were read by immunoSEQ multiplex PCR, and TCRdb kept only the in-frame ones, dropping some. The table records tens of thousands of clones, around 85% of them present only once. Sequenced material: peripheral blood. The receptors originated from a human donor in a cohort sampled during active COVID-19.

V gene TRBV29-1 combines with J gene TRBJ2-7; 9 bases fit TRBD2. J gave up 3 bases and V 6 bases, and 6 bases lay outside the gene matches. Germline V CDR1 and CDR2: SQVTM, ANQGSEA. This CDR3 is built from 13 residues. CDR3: CSVTGTSFYEQYF. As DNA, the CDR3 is TGCAGCGTCACCGGGACTAGCTTCTACGAGCAGTACTTC.

The CDR3 DNA reads TGTGCCAGCAGCTTAGGATACGGGGGTAGAGGCACTGAAGCTTTCTTT. Its protein product is CASSLGYGGRGTEAFF. The chain carries TRBV7-8 and TRBJ1-1; a weak D match, TRBD1 (5 bases). CDR1 and CDR2 (germline): SGHVS, FQNEAQ. The length of the CDR3 is 16 residues. Trimming left V 1 base short and J 4 bases short, with 16 bases between.

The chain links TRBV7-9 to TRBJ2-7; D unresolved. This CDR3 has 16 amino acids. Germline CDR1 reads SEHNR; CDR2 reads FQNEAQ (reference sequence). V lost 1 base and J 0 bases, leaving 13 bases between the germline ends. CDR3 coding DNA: TGTGCCAGCAGCTTAGGGGTGGCGGCGTTCTCCTACGAGCAGTACTTC. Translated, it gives CASSLGVAAFSYEQYF.

CDR3 sequence reads: CASSQPQRGHPNTEAFF. The CDR3 DNA reads TGCGCCAGCAGCCAACCACAAAGGGGGCACCCAAACACTGAAGCTTTCTTT. The chain carries TRBV4-1 and TRBJ1-1; 7 bases are shared with TRBD1. CDR3 length equals 17 residues. Germline CDR1 and CDR2: MGHRA and YSYEKL. V gave up 2 bases and J gave up 2 bases; unmatched junction bases: 11.

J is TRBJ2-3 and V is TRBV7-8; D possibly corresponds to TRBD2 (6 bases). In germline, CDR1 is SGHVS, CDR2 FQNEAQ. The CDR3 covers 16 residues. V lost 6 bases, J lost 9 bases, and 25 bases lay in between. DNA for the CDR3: TGTGCCAGCAGGTTAAATTCCGGGGGAGTAATGCCGACGCAGTATTTT. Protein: CASRLNSGGVMPTQYF.

This chain's CDR3 is CASSQGGRGTEAFF. The DNA for the CDR3 is TGTGCCAGCAGCCAAGGGGGGCGAGGTACTGAAGCTTTCTTT. The chain recombines TRBV3-1 (or the pseudogene TRBV3-2) with TRBJ1-1; tentatively, D is TRBD1 (6 bases). Trimming removed 1 base from V and 5 bases from J, with 11 bases in between. CDR1 is LGHDT and CDR2 is YNNKEL in the germline V gene (reference sequence). The CDR3 runs to 14 residues.

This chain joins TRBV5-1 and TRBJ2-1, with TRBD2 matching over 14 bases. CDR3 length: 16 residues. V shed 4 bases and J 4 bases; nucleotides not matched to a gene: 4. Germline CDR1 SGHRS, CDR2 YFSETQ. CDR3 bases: TGCGCCAGCAGCCCAAGACTAGCGGGAGGGTACAATGAGCAGTTCTTC. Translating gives CASSPRLAGGYNEQFF.

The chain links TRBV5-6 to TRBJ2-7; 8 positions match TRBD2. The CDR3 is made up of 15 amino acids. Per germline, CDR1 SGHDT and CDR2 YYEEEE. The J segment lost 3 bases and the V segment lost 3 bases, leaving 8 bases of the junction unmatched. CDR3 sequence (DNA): TGTGCCAGCAGCTCAGGGGCGGGAGGAGGCTACGAGCAGTACTTC. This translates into CASSSGAGGGYEQYF.

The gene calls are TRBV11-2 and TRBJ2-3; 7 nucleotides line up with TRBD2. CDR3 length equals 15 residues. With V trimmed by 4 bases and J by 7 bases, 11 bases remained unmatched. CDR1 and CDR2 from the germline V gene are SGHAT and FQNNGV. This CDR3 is CASSSRSTSSHTQYF. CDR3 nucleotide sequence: TGTGCCAGCAGCTCTAGATCGACTAGCAGCCATACGCAGTATTTT. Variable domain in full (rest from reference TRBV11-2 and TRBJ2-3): EAGVAQSPRYKIIEKRQSVAFWCNPISGHATLYWYQQILGQGPKLLIQFQNNGVVDDSQLPKDRFSAERLKGVDSTLKIQPAKLEDSAVYLCASSSRSTSSHTQYFGPGTRLTVL.

The CDR3 reads CASRGEPSYNSPLHF. The CDR3, as DNA: TGCGCCAGTCGGGGGGAACCCTCCTATAATTCACCCCTCCACTTT. The rearrangement joins TRBV5-1 to TRBJ1-6, with D maybe TRBD1 (5 bases). Germline CDR1 and CDR2: SGHRS and YFSETQ. The V gene lost 8 bases and the J gene lost 0 bases, with 12 bases spanning the gap. The CDR3 extends over 15 amino acids.

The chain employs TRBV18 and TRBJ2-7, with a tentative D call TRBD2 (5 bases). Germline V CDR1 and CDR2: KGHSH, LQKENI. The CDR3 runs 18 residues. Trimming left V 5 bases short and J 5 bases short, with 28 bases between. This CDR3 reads CASSSSQLTTAGSDEQYF. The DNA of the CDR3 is TGTGCCAGCTCATCGAGCCAGCTCACCACCGCGGGTAGTGACGAGCAGTACTTC.

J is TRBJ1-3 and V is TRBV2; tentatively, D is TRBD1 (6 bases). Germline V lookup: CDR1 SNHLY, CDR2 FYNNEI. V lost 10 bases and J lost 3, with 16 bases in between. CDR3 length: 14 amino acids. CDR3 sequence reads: CAIHRVLDGNTIYF. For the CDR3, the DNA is TGTGCCATTCACAGGGTCTTGGATGGAAACACCATATATTTT.

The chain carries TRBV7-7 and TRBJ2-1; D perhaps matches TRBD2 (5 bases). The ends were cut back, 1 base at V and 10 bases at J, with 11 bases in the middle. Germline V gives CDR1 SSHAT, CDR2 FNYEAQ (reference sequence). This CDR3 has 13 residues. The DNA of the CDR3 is TGTGCCAGCAGCTTAGGCGGCCCGGGGGAGCAGTTCTTC. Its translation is CASSLGGPGEQFF. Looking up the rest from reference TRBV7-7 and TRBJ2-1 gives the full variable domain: GAGVSQSPRYKVTKRGQDVTLRCDPISSHATLYWYQQALGQGPEFLTYFNYEAQPDKSGLPSDRFSAERPEGSISTLTIQRTEQRDSAMYRCASSLGGPGEQFFGPGTRLTVL.

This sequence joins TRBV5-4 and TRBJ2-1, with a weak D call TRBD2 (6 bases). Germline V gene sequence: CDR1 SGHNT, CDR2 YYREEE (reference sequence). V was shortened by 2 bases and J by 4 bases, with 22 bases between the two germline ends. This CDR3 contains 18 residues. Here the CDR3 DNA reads TGTGCCAGCAGCTTAAACCCATTTCGGACTATTAGGTACAATGAGCAGTTCTTC. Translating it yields CASSLNPFRTIRYNEQFF.

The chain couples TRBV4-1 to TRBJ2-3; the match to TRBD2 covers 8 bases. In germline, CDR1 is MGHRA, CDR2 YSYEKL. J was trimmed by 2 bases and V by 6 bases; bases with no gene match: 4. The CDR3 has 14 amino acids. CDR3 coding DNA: TGCGCCAGCAGACTAGCGGAAATCACAGATACGCAGTATTTT. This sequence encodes CASRLAEITDTQYF.

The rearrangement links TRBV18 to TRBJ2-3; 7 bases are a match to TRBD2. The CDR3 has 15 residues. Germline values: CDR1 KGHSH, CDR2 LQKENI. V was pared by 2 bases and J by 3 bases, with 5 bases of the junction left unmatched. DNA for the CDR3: TGTGCCAGCTCACCAGTGGCGGGAGAGACAGATACGCAGTATTTT. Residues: CASSPVAGETDTQYF.

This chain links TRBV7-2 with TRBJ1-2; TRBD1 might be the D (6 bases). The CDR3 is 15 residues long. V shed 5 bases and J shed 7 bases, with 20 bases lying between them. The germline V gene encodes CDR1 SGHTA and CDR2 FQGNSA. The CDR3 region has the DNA TGTGCCAGCAGCCCACAAGGGGGGGGCGCGGTTGGCTACACCTTC. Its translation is CASSPQGGGAVGYTF.

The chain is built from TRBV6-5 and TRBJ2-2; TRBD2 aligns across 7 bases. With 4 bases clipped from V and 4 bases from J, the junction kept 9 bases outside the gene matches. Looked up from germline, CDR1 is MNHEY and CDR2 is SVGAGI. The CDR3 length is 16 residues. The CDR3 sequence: CASSSRAGWGTGELFF. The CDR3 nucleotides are TGTGCCAGCAGTTCCAGAGCGGGATGGGGCACCGGGGAGCTGTTTTTT.

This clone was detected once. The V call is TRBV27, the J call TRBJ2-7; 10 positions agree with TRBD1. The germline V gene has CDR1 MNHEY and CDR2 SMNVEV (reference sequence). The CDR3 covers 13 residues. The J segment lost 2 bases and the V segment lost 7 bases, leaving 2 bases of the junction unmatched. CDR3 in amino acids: CASKTGGTYEQYF. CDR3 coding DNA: TGTGCCAGCAAGACAGGGGGCACCTACGAGCAGTACTTC.

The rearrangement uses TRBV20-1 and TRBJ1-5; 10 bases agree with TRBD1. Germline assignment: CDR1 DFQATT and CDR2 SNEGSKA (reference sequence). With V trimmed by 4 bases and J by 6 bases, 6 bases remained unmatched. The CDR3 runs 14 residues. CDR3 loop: CSATDRGPRQPQHF. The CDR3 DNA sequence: TGCAGTGCTACTGACAGGGGGCCCCGTCAGCCCCAGCATTTT.

The CDR3, as DNA: TGTGCCAGGCTCCGGGGACTCGTTTCCACAGATACGCAGTATTTT. This encodes CARLRGLVSTDTQYF. The chain joins TRBV27 to TRBJ2-3, with D possibly TRBD2 on 6 matching bases. Germline CDR1 reads MNHEY; CDR2 reads SMNVEV (reference sequence). V lost 9 bases and J 2 bases, leaving 18 bases between the germline ends. The length of the CDR3 is 15 residues.

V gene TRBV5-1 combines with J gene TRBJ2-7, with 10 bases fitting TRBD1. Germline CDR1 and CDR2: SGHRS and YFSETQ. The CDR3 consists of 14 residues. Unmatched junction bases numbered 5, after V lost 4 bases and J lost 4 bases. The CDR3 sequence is CASSPGTGVYEQYF. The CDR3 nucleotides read TGCGCCAGCAGCCCAGGGACAGGGGTATACGAGCAGTACTTC.

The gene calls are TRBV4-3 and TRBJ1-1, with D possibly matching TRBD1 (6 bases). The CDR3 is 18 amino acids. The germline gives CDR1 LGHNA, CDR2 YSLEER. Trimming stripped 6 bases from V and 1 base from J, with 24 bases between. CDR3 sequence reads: CASSFNLGARGENTEAFF. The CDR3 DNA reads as TGCGCCAGCAGTTTTAACTTGGGGGCCCGAGGTGAGAACACTGAAGCTTTCTTT.

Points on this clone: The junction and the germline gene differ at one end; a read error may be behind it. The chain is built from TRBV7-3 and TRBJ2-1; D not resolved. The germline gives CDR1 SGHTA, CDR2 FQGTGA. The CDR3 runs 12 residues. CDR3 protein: CASSLTMREQFF. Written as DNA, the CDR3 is TGTGCCAGCAGCCTAACCATGAGAGAGCAGTTCTTC.

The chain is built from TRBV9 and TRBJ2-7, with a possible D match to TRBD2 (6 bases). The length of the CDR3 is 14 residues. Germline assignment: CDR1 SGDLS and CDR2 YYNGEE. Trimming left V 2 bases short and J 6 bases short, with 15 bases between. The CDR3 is CASSVYGGNSEQYF. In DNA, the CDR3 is TGTGCCAGCAGCGTTTACGGAGGGAATAGCGAGCAGTACTTC.

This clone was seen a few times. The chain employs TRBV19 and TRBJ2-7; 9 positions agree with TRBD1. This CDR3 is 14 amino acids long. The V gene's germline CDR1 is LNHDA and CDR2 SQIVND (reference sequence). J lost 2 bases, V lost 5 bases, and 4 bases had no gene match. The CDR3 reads CASSRQGETYEQYF. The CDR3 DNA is TGTGCCAGTAGTCGACAGGGGGAGACCTACGAGCAGTACTTC.

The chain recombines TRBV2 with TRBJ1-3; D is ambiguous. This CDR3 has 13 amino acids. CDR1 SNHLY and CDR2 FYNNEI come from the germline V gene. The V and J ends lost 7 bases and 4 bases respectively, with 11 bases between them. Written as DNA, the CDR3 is TGTGCCAGCACTAGGGAGGGAGGAAACACCATATATTTT. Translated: CASTREGGNTIYF.

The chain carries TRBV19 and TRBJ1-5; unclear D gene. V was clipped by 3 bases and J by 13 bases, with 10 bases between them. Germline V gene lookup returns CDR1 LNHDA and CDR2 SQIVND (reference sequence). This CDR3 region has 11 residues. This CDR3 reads CASSMRGRQHF. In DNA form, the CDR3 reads TGTGCCAGTAGTATGCGCGGGAGGCAGCATTTT.

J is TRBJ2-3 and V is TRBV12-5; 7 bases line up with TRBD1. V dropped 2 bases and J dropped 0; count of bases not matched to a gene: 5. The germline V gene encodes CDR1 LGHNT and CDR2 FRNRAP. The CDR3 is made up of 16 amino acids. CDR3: CASGLNRDSSTDTQYF. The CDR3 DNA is TGTGCTAGTGGTTTGAATCGGGACAGTAGCACAGATACGCAGTATTTT.

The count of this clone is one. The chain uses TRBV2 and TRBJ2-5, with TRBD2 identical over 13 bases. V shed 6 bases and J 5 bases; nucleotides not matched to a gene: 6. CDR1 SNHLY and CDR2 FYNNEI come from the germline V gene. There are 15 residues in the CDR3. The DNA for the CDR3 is TGTGCCAGCAGCAAAACTAGCGGGAGGGCCGAGACCCAGTACTTC. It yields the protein CASSKTSGRAETQYF.

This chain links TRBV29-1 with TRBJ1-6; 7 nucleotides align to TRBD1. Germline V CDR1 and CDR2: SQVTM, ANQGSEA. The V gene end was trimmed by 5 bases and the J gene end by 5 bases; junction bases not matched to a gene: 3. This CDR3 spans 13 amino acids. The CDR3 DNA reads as TGCAGCGTTCGGACAGGTGATAATTCACCCCTCCACTTT. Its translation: CSVRTGDNSPLHF.